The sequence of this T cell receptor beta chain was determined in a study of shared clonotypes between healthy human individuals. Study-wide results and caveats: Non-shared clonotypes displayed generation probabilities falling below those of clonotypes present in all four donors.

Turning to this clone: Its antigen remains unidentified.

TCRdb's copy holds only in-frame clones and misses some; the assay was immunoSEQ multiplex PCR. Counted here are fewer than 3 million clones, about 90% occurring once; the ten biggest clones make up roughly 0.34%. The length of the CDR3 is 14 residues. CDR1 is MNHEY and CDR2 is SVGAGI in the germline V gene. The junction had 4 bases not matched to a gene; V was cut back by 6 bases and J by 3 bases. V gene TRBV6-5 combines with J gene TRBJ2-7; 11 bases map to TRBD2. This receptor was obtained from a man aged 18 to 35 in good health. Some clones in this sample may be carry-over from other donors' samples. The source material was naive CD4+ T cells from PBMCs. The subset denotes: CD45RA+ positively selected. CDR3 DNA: TGTGCCAGCAGCGTTAGCGGGAGGGACTACGAGCAGTACTTC. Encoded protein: CASSVSGRDYEQYF.